These 21 T cell receptor beta chains originate from one sample sequenced in a study of blood T cell repertoires in COVID-19. Libraries were prepared by immunoSEQ multiplex PCR; TCRdb keeps only in-frame clonotypes and omits some of them. The sample holds approximately 250,000 clones; 75% to 95% are singletons and the top ten take approximately 2.7%. Material for sequencing was PBMCs or T cells enriched from blood (not recorded which). The receptors shown here come from a man aged 35 to 55 who had been exposed to COVID-19.

The rearrangement joins TRBV7-2 to TRBJ2-7, with 9 positions matching TRBD2. The CDR3 sequence is 18 residues long. The junction had 12 bases not matched to a gene; V was cut back by 1 base and J by 2 bases. Germline CDR1 reads SGHTA; CDR2 reads FQGNSA. The CDR3 sequence is CASSLVSLAGRNAYEQYF. The CDR3 coding sequence is TGTGCCAGCAGCTTAGTGTCACTAGCGGGTAGAAACGCCTACGAGCAGTACTTC.

The J gene is TRBJ1-3, the V gene TRBV7-2; D unclear. Trimming took 5 bases from V and 1 from J, leaving 12 bases between them. The CDR3 has 15 residues. Germline V gene data show CDR1 as SGHTA and CDR2 as FQGNSA. Here the CDR3 DNA reads TGTGCCAGCAGCCCCAGAGGCGAATCTGGAAACACCATATATTTT. This codes for CASSPRGESGNTIYF.

The chain uses TRBV27 and TRBJ2-7; TRBD2 agrees at 8 bases. V trimming: 8 bases; J trimming: 0 bases; junction bases outside the gene matches: 3. This CDR3 has 13 amino acids. The germline V gene has CDR1 MNHEY and CDR2 SMNVEV (reference sequence). The CDR3 sequence: CASALAGSYEQYF. The CDR3 DNA reads as TGTGCCAGCGCCCTAGCGGGCTCCTACGAGCAGTACTTC.

V and J are TRBV19 and TRBJ2-6; 8 bases map to TRBD1. The V and J ends lost 11 bases and 2 bases, in that order; junction bases with no gene match: 2. Looked up from germline, CDR1 is LNHDA and CDR2 is SQIVND (reference sequence). This CDR3 contains 13 residues. This CDR3 reads CACRGPGANVLTF. For the CDR3, the DNA is TGTGCCTGCAGGGGGCCTGGGGCCAACGTCCTGACTTTC.

This clone was counted once. CDR3 in DNA: TGTGCCACCAGCAGAGATCCGGGGAAACAAGAGACCCAGTACTTC. Translation gives CATSRDPGKQETQYF. The gene calls are TRBV15 and TRBJ2-5, with D perhaps TRBD2 (5 bases). Trimming shortened V by 0 bases and J by 2 bases, and 10 bases separated the two germline ends. The CDR3 totals 15 residues. CDR1 is LNHNV and CDR2 is YYDKDF in the germline V gene (reference sequence). The variable domain in full, completed from reference TRBV15 and TRBJ2-5, reads DAMVIQNPRYQVTQFGKPVTLSCSQTLNHNVMYWYQQKSSQAPKLLFHYYDKDFNNEADTPDNFQSRRPNTSFCFLDIRSPGLGDTAMYLCATSRDPGKQETQYFGPGTRLLVL.

The rearrangement links TRBV28 to TRBJ1-1; TRBD1 matches at 7 bases. V shed 6 bases and J 7 bases; nucleotides not matched to a gene: 8. The germline gives CDR1 MDHEN, CDR2 SYDVKM. The CDR3 extends over 13 amino acids. The CDR3 coding sequence is TGTGCCAGCAGCCCGGGACAGAAATATGAAGCTTTCTTT. Its translation: CASSPGQKYEAFF.

V and J are TRBV11-2 and TRBJ1-1; 8 nucleotides agree with TRBD1. J was trimmed by 3 bases and V by 6 bases; bases with no gene match: 3. This CDR3 region has 13 residues. Germline V CDR1 and CDR2: SGHAT, FQNNGV. Here the CDR3 DNA reads TGTGCCAGCAGTCAGACAGGGGACACTGAAGCTTTCTTT. It is translated as CASSQTGDTEAFF.

The V and J genes are TRBV7-9 and TRBJ1-2; D is unresolved. Germline assignment: CDR1 SEHNR and CDR2 FQNEAQ (reference sequence). V was clipped by 1 base and J by 4 bases, with 7 bases between them. The CDR3 contains 13 residues. CDR3 sequence reads: CASSLVTVYGYTF. In DNA form, the CDR3 reads TGTGCCAGCAGCTTAGTTACAGTCTATGGCTACACCTTC. Drawing the rest from reference TRBV7-9 and TRBJ1-2, the complete variable domain is DTGVSQNPRHKITKRGQNVTFRCDPISEHNRLYWYRQTLGQGPEFLTYFQNEAQLEKSRLLSDRFSAERPKGSFSTLEIQRTEQGDSAMYLCASSLVTVYGYTFGSGTRLTVV.

The gene calls are TRBV10-2 and TRBJ1-5; 10 bases match TRBD1. The germline gives CDR1 WSHSY, CDR2 SAAADI. The CDR3 has 15 amino acids. The V gene end was trimmed by 3 bases and the J gene end by 6 bases; junction bases not matched to a gene: 5. The CDR3 loop reads CASSDIGQGVQPQHF. The CDR3 DNA reads as TGCGCCAGCAGTGATATAGGACAGGGGGTTCAGCCCCAGCATTTT.

The rearrangement links TRBV29-1 to TRBJ1-2; no clear D gene. Trimming removed 1 base from V and 5 bases from J, with 14 bases in between. The CDR3 length is 14 residues. Germline CDR1 reads SQVTM; CDR2 reads ANQGSEA. The CDR3 coding sequence is TGCAGCGTTGAAGGCGGAGAAAGCCCATATGGCTACACCTTC. Amino acids: CSVEGGESPYGYTF.

The J gene is TRBJ2-7, the V gene TRBV29-1; D is ambiguous. Trimming pared 4 bases from V and 1 base from J, leaving 5 bases between. The CDR3 consists of 11 residues. CDR1 is SQVTM and CDR2 is ANQGSEA in the germline V gene. In DNA, the CDR3 is TGCAGCGTTGGCCAGTCCTACGAGCAGTACTTC. It encodes CSVGQSYEQYF.

The chain recombines TRBV7-9 with TRBJ1-2; D call uncertain. The V gene's germline CDR1 is SEHNR and CDR2 FQNEAQ (reference sequence). Trimming removed 2 bases from V and 4 bases from J, with 11 bases in between. This CDR3 spans 14 amino acids. CDR3 coding DNA: TGTGCCAGCAGCTTACGGGAGACCTTCTATGGCTACACCTTC. Its translation: CASSLRETFYGYTF.

This chain connects TRBV7-5 to TRBJ2-1; the table's D call TRBD2 went unverified against the DNA. TRBV7-5 is deemed a pseudogene. The CDR3 spans 13 residues. For the CDR3, the DNA is TGTGTCAGAAGCTTAGGGGAGAGGGCAGGGCAGTTCTTC. It translates to CVRSLGERAGQFF.

The V call is TRBV11-2, the J call TRBJ2-3; weak D call: TRBD1 (7 bases). The germline CDR1 and CDR2 sequences are SGHAT and FQNNGV. CDR3 length equals 16 residues. V lost 3 bases and J 2 bases, leaving 15 bases between the germline ends. CDR3 DNA: TGTGCCAGCAGCTTGGAGGGACAGTTCTCCACAGATACGCAGTATTTT. It encodes CASSLEGQFSTDTQYF.

The V and J genes are TRBV2 and TRBJ2-2, with 10 bases lining up with TRBD2. CDR1 is SNHLY, CDR2 FYNNEI, per germline. CDR3 length: 17 amino acids. V dropped 4 bases and J dropped 2; count of bases not matched to a gene: 7. The CDR3 region is CASSGPSGRANTGELFF. CDR3 nucleotides: TGTGCCAGCAGTGGACCTAGCGGGAGAGCAAACACCGGGGAGCTGTTTTTT.

The V and J genes are TRBV4-1 and TRBJ2-1; 9 nucleotides match TRBD2. Germline V gene lookup returns CDR1 MGHRA and CDR2 YSYEKL. The ends lost 0 bases at V and 0 bases at J; junction bases unmatched: 0. The CDR3 consists of 16 residues. The CDR3: CASSQEAGGSYNEQFF. The CDR3 region has the DNA TGCGCCAGCAGCCAAGAAGCGGGAGGCTCCTACAATGAGCAGTTCTTC.

The chain has TRBV28 and TRBJ1-5; maybe TRBD1 (6 bases). The V gene lost 4 bases and the J gene lost 7 bases, with 14 bases spanning the gap. From germline, CDR1 is MDHEN and CDR2 SYDVKM. The CDR3 is 14 residues long. CDR3 region: CASSSSNRVQPQHF. The DNA for the CDR3 is TGTGCCAGCAGTTCCTCTAACAGGGTACAGCCCCAGCATTTT. Together with reference TRBV28 and TRBJ1-5, the CDR3 gives the full variable domain: DVKVTQSSRYLVKRTGEKVFLECVQDMDHENMFWYRQDPGLGLRLIYFSYDVKMKEKGDIPEGYSVSREKKERFSLILESASTNQTSMYLCASSSSNRVQPQHFGDGTRLSIL.

This chain connects TRBV19 to TRBJ1-1, with D perhaps matching TRBD1 (5 bases). The CDR3 is 14 residues long. Trimming took 3 bases from V and 4 from J, leaving 12 bases between them. Germline V CDR1 and CDR2: LNHDA, SQIVND (reference sequence). CDR3 sequence (DNA): TGTGCCAGTAGTATCAGGGCCGGGAGCACTGAAGCTTTCTTT. Translating gives CASSIRAGSTEAFF.

This rearrangement joins TRBV7-9 to TRBJ1-2, with D maybe TRBD1 (6 bases). Germline V gene sequence: CDR1 SEHNR, CDR2 FQNEAQ (reference sequence). This CDR3 comprises 17 residues. V was clipped by 1 base and J by 2 bases, with 17 bases between them. Here the CDR3 reads CASSLGSTGIQNYGYTF. The CDR3 DNA reads as TGTGCCAGCAGCTTAGGTTCTACAGGGATTCAAAACTATGGCTACACCTTC.

This clone was seen more than once but under ten times. The chain is built from TRBV30 and TRBJ2-7, with TRBD2 matching over 8 bases. V gave up 2 bases and J gave up 4 bases; unmatched junction bases: 10. This CDR3 region has 15 residues. Germline V gives CDR1 GTSNPN, CDR2 SVGIG (reference sequence). The CDR3 DNA is TGTGCCTGGAGTCCCCGTAGGGGCGGGAGGTACGAGCAGTACTTC. The encoded protein is CAWSPRRGGRYEQYF.

The rearrangement uses TRBV23-1 and TRBJ2-1; D unclear. TRBV23-1 is designated an ORF whose function remains uncertain. The V gene lost 1 base and the J gene lost 9 bases, with 10 bases spanning the gap. This CDR3 is 13 amino acids long. CDR3 region: CASSQLKRTEQFF. The CDR3 nucleotides are TGCGCCAGCAGTCAATTAAAGCGTACTGAGCAGTTCTTC.